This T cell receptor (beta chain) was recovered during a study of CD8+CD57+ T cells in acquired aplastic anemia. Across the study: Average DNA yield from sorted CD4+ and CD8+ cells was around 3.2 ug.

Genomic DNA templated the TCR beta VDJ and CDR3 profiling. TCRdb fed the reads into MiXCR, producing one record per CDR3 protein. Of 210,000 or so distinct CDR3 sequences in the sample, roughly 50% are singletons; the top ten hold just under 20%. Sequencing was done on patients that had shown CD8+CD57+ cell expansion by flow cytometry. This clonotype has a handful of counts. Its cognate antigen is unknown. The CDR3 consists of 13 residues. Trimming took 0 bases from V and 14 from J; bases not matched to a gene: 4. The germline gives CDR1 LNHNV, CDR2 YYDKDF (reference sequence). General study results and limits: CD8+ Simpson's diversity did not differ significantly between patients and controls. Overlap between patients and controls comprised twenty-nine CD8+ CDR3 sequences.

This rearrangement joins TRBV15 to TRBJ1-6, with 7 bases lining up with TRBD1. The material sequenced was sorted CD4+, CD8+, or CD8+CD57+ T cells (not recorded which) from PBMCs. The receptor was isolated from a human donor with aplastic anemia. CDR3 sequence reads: CATSRDSTGTLHF. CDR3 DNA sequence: TGTGCCACCAGCAGAGACTCGACAGGGACCCTCCACTTT.